The 19 T cell receptor beta chains below come from one sample, sequenced in a study of T-cell memory formation after mild COVID-19 listed by TCRdb under 2021. Libraries came from 5' RACE. The run used an Illumina NovaSeq 6000. TCRdb ran its own pipeline on the public reads, namely fastp trimming at Q25 and MiXCR clone calling, and kept in-frame beta chains. Every entry covers one CDR3 protein and lists the most common genes and DNA from its rows. The sample records hundreds of thousands of distinct CDR3 sequences, about a fifth of which are singletons. Roughly 8.1% of the sample belongs to the ten largest clones. The sample taken for sequencing was PBMCs or a T cell subset sorted from them (not recorded which). Source of these receptors: an adult woman who had mild COVID-19 (a few samples of this study predate the infection). The sample titles of this study are shuffled in the database, so cell type and time point are left out; the donor was told from shared clones.

The V and J genes are TRBV12-3 or TRBV12-4 and TRBJ2-1; 11 nucleotides match TRBD2. CDR3 size: 15 residues. V lost 7 bases to trimming and J lost 3 bases; unmatched junction nucleotides: 5. The CDR3 nucleotides read TGTGCCAGCATTACTAGCGGGAGTTACTACAATGAGCAGTTCTTC. It codes for CASITSGSYYNEQFF.

This clonotype turned up a few times. V gene TRBV12-3 or TRBV12-4 combines with J gene TRBJ2-1; TRBD2 matches 12 bases. The CDR3 totals 15 residues. V lost 1 base and J lost 9; bases outside the gene matches: 4. The CDR3 coding sequence is TGTGCCAGCAGTTTAGGGCTAGCGGGGGGGCGTGAGCAGTTCTTC. Amino acid sequence: CASSLGLAGGREQFF.

V and J are TRBV24-1 and TRBJ2-1; D not certain. V lost 5 bases, J lost 3 bases, and 10 bases lay in between. Germline lookup yields CDR1 KGHDR and CDR2 SFDVKD. The CDR3 sequence is 14 residues long. The chain's CDR3 is CATSAMGNYNEQFF. The CDR3 coding sequence is TGTGCCACCAGTGCAATGGGTAACTACAATGAGCAGTTCTTC.

J is TRBJ1-2 and V is TRBV29-1; 7 bases are shared with TRBD1. V was clipped by 5 bases and J by 3 bases; unmatched bases: 3. CDR1 is SQVTM and CDR2 is ANQGSEA in the germline V gene. This CDR3 has 12 amino acids. CDR3 amino acids: CSVKQGDYGYTF. The CDR3 DNA is TGCAGCGTTAAGCAGGGGGACTATGGCTACACCTTC.

This clonotype has only a few counts. The chain's CDR3 is CASSQPPGEMNTGELFF. CDR3 nucleotide sequence: TGCGCCAGCAGCCAACCCCCAGGGGAGATGAACACCGGGGAGCTGTTTTTT. The chain carries TRBV4-1 and TRBJ2-2; D possibly corresponds to TRBD1 (6 bases). V dropped 2 bases and J dropped 1 base, with 14 bases sitting between them. The CDR3 consists of 17 residues. The germline gives CDR1 MGHRA, CDR2 YSYEKL.

V gene TRBV24-1 combines with J gene TRBJ2-1; TRBD2 might be the D (5 bases). CDR3 length equals 14 residues. Germline loops: CDR1 KGHDR, CDR2 SFDVKD. Trimming pared 2 bases from V and 9 bases from J, leaving 13 bases between. CDR3 in amino acids: CATSDSRGSLEQFF. DNA for the CDR3: TGTGCCACCAGTGATTCTAGAGGGTCGCTTGAGCAGTTCTTC.

This clonotype was recorded a few times. The rearrangement links TRBV5-4 to TRBJ2-3, with D perhaps TRBD1 (5 bases). The V end was cut by 3 bases, the J end by 0 bases, with 14 bases between. This CDR3 has 16 residues. CDR1 and CDR2 from the germline V gene are SGHNT and YYREEE (reference sequence). CDR3: CASSWMGTGSTDTQYF. DNA of the CDR3: TGTGCCAGCAGCTGGATGGGTACAGGTAGCACAGATACGCAGTATTTT.

This chain links TRBV14 with TRBJ2-1, with 10 nucleotides matching TRBD2. The CDR3 is 16 residues long. The V segment lost 4 bases and the J segment 8 bases; nucleotides outside the gene matches: 11. Germline CDR1 reads SGHDN; CDR2 reads FVKESK. This CDR3 reads CASSRPSGSGIDEQFF. DNA for the CDR3: TGTGCCAGCAGCCGCCCTAGCGGGAGTGGTATCGATGAGCAGTTCTTC. The full variable domain, rest sourced from reference TRBV14 and TRBJ2-1, is EAGVTQFPSHSVIEKGQTVTLRCDPISGHDNLYWYRRVMGKEIKFLLHFVKESKQDESGMPNNRFLAERTGGTYSTLKVQPAELEDSGVYFCASSRPSGSGIDEQFFGPGTRLTVL.

This chain uses TRBV28 with TRBJ1-2, with D maybe TRBD1 (6 bases). The CDR3 extends over 12 amino acids. Germline V gene lookup returns CDR1 MDHEN and CDR2 SYDVKM. V dropped 6 bases and J dropped 3 bases, with 8 bases sitting between them. In nucleotides, the CDR3 is TGTGCCAGCAGCCAGGGGTACTATGGCTACACCTTC. It is translated as CASSQGYYGYTF.

The V and J genes are TRBV5-1 and TRBJ2-6; TRBD1 matches at 7 bases. V dropped 4 bases and J dropped 0; count of bases not matched to a gene: 4. Per germline, CDR1 SGHRS and CDR2 YFSETQ. The CDR3 contains 16 residues. This CDR3 is CASSRDSGSGANVLTF. In nucleotides, the CDR3 is TGCGCCAGCAGCCGGGACAGCGGCTCTGGGGCCAACGTCCTGACTTTC.

The CDR3 spells CASSGSGTGVFDEQFF. DNA of the CDR3: TGTGCCAGCAGCGGTTCTGGGACAGGGGTTTTCGATGAGCAGTTCTTC. V and J are TRBV7-9 and TRBJ2-1, with 10 bases lining up with TRBD1. The CDR3 consists of 16 residues. CDR1 is SEHNR, CDR2 FQNEAQ, per germline (reference sequence). With V trimmed by 5 bases and J by 8 bases, 12 bases remained unmatched.

This clonotype was seen a few times. CDR3 amino acids: CASSAYRDGVNYGYTF. The CDR3 DNA reads as TGTGCCAGCAGCGCGTACAGGGATGGAGTCAACTATGGCTACACCTTC. The chain employs TRBV9 and TRBJ1-2; a possible D gene is TRBD1 (6 bases). V was cut by 3 bases and J by 2 bases, with 17 bases left in between. Germline V gives CDR1 SGDLS, CDR2 YYNGEE. The CDR3 spans 16 residues.

J is TRBJ1-1 and V is TRBV7-6; no definite D call. The CDR3 has 14 residues. Deletions cut 8 bases from V and 1 base from J, with 14 bases between. Germline V gene lookup returns CDR1 SGHVS and CDR2 FNYEAQ. The CDR3: CASGPGPGNTEAFF. Here the CDR3 DNA reads TGTGCCAGCGGCCCGGGTCCGGGGAACACTGAAGCTTTCTTT.

This clonotype was observed a handful of times. This rearrangement joins TRBV30 to TRBJ2-1; D is undetermined. V lost 0 bases and J lost 4, with 7 bases in between. CDR3 length: 13 residues. The germline CDR1 and CDR2 sequences are GTSNPN and SVGIG (reference sequence). The CDR3 region is CAWSVWRYNEQFF. The CDR3 DNA reads as TGTGCCTGGAGTGTCTGGCGGTACAATGAGCAGTTCTTC.

This clonotype was seen more than once but under ten times. The V and J genes are TRBV2 and TRBJ1-5; perhaps TRBD1 as D (6 bases). With 5 bases removed from V and 5 bases from J, the gap between germline ends came to 10 bases. Germline CDR1 is SNHLY and CDR2 is FYNNEI. The CDR3 extends over 13 amino acids. The CDR3 DNA sequence: TGTGCCAGCAGTTCGACAGGCTATCAGCCCCAGCATTTT. It specifies CASSSTGYQPQHF.

This clonotype was seen a handful of times. This chain connects TRBV5-1 to TRBJ2-5, with 10 bases aligning to TRBD1. The V segment lost 3 bases and the J segment 4 bases; nucleotides outside the gene matches: 3. Germline V CDR1 and CDR2: SGHRS, YFSETQ. This CDR3 is built from 14 residues. CDR3 loop: CASSSGTGVETQYF. The CDR3 coding sequence is TGCGCCAGCAGCTCCGGGACAGGGGTAGAGACCCAGTACTTC. The full variable domain, with the rest looked up from reference TRBV5-1 and TRBJ2-5, is KAGVTQTPRYLIKTRGQQVTLSCSPISGHRSVSWYQQTPGQGLQFLFEYFSETQRNKGNFPGRFSGRQFSNSRSEMNVSTLELGDSALYLCASSSGTGVETQYFGPGTRLLVL.

This clonotype was recorded many times. The chain combines TRBV11-3 with TRBJ2-3; the D is unclear. The ends were cut back, 5 bases at V and 3 bases at J, with 12 bases in the middle. The CDR3 sequence is 14 residues long. The germline CDR1 and CDR2 sequences are SGHNT and YENEEA. CDR3 region: CASSPRAPTDTQYF. CDR3 DNA sequence: TGTGCCAGCAGCCCTCGGGCACCTACAGATACGCAGTATTTT.

A few counts support this clonotype. The rearrangement links TRBV12-3 or TRBV12-4 to TRBJ2-2, with 11 bases matching TRBD2. V shed 6 bases, J shed 6 bases, and the junction held 9 bases outside the gene matches. The CDR3 runs 16 residues. The DNA of the CDR3 is TGTGCCAGCAGCCGCCGGACTAGCGGGTCGGCCGGGGAGCTGTTTTTT. The encoded protein is CASSRRTSGSAGELFF.

This clonotype was seen many times. This sequence joins TRBV25-1 and TRBJ1-5, with no clear D. Trimming took 3 bases from V and 4 from J, leaving 4 bases between them. This CDR3 has 12 residues. Germline CDR1 and CDR2: MGHDK and SYGVNS. The CDR3 region has the DNA TGTGCCAGCAGTGAGGGAAATCAGCCCCAGCATTTT. Residues: CASSEGNQPQHF.